This is a list of T cell receptor beta chains from one sample in a study of T cells in Graves' hyperthyroidism and ophthalmopathy. MiXCR, run by TCRdb on the multiplex PCR reads, gives a single entry per CDR3 protein. This sample has 450,000 to 700,000 distinct CDR3 sequences; roughly 50% occur once, and the top ten carry around 20%. Sequencing was carried out using peripheral blood or thyroid tissue (not recorded which). These receptors were taken from an adult woman with Graves' disease, either hyperthyroidism or ophthalmopathy (not recorded which). Both conserved end residues are part of each CDR3. A D gene is named only where the DNA matches it firmly. Size values are once, few and many counts, or a class for expanded clones, and some rows have none.

>many|TRBJ2-7|NA|TRBV20-1
CSALQRDTSYEQYF
TGCAGTGCTCTCCAACGGGACACCTCATACGAGCAGTACTTC
>NA|TRBJ1-1|TRBD1|TRBV29-1
CSAVTGGGEAFF
TGCAGCGCCGTTACAGGGGGCGGTGAAGCTTTCTTT
>many|TRBJ1-1|NA|TRBV7-8
CASSLVAAEAFF
TGTGCCAGCAGCTTAGTAGCAGCTGAAGCTTTCTTT
>many|TRBJ2-2|NA|TRBV9
CASSARAGELFF
TGTGCCAGCAGCGCTAGGGCCGGGGAGCTGTTTTTT
>NA|TRBJ2-5|NA|TRBV9
CASSDPGLETQYF
TGTGCCAGCAGCGACCCAGGGTTGGAGACCCAGTACTTC
>few|TRBJ2-7|TRBD2|TRBV5-1
CASSLAYGGGDEQYF
TGCGCCAGCAGCTTGGCCTATGGCGGGGGGGACGAGCAGTACTTC
>many|TRBJ2-2|NA|TRBV15
CATSRDDTGELFF
TGTGCCACCAGCAGAGATGACACCGGGGAGCTGTTTTTT
>NA|TRBJ2-5|TRBD1|TRBV5-1
CASSLGGQLKETQYF
TGCGCCAGCAGCTTGGGGGGACAGCTCAAAGAGACCCAGTACTTC
>NA|TRBJ2-2|TRBD1|TRBV5-1
CASSSGQGELFF
TGCGCCAGCAGCTCGGGACAGGGGGAGCTGTTTTTT
>many|TRBJ2-2|TRBD2|TRBV5-6
CASSLELAGGTGELFF
TGTGCCAGCAGCTTGGAGTTAGCGGGAGGGACCGGGGAGCTGTTTTTT
>NA|TRBJ2-5|TRBD2|TRBV19
CASSISGRETQYF
TGTGCCAGTAGTATAAGCGGGAGGGAGACCCAGTACTTC
>NA|TRBJ2-5|TRBD2|TRBV29-1
CSVEGTSGLGTQYF
TGCAGCGTGGAGGGGACTAGCGGCCTCGGGACCCAGTACTTC
>NA|TRBJ1-6|NA|TRBV15
CATSSEPGLPLHF
TGTGCCACCAGCAGCGAACCGGGGCTGCCCCTCCACTTT
>NA|TRBJ1-1|NA|TRBV10-2
CASTGDANAGAFF
TGCGCCAGCACGGGGGATGCAAATGCGGGGGCTTTCTTT
>NA|TRBJ2-6|NA|TRBV10-3
CATKDRGGSSGANVLTF
TGTGCCACCAAGGACAGAGGGGGGTCCTCTGGGGCCAACGTCCTGACTTTC
>many|TRBJ2-2|NA|TRBV2
CASSEAARTYTGELFF
TGTGCCAGCAGTGAAGCTGCGCGAACGTACACCGGGGAGCTGTTTTTT
>NA|TRBJ2-5|TRBD1|TRBV25-1
CASRRTGGQETQYF
TGTGCCAGCCGCCGAACAGGGGGGCAAGAGACCCAGTACTTC
>NA|TRBJ1-5|TRBD1|TRBV19
CASTRGRGASNQPQHF
TGTGCCAGTACCCGGGGCAGGGGGGCGAGCAATCAGCCCCAGCATTTT
>NA|TRBJ1-5|NA|TRBV20-1
CSASWETQHF
TGCAGTGCTAGTTGGGAGACCCAGCATTTT
>NA|TRBJ2-5|TRBD1|TRBV7-2
CASRQGWDLETQYF
TGTGCCAGTCGACAGGGGTGGGATCTAGAGACCCAGTACTTC
>NA|TRBJ2-7|NA|TRBV5-4
CATSSQRLGEQYF
TGTGCCACCAGTTCACAGAGGCTGGGGGAGCAGTACTTC
>NA|TRBJ1-1|NA|TRBV20-1
CSARDRVVNTEAFF
TGCAGTGCTAGAGATCGGGTTGTGAACACTGAAGCTTTCTTT
>many|TRBJ2-2|NA|TRBV5-1
CASSLDRANTGELFF
TGCGCCAGCAGCTTGGACAGGGCGAACACCGGGGAGCTGTTTTTT
>many|TRBJ2-7|TRBD2|TRBV5-8
CASSLRVAGSYEQYF
TGTGCCAGCAGCTTGCGGGTAGCGGGATCTTACGAGCAGTACTTC
>NA|TRBJ2-6|NA|TRBV7-9
CASSQGYGANVLTF
TGTGCCAGCAGCCAGGGGTATGGGGCCAACGTCCTGACTTTC
>few|TRBJ1-1|NA|TRBV5-1
CATGASNTEAFF
TGCGCCACAGGGGCAAGCAACACTGAAGCTTTCTTT
>NA|TRBJ2-7|TRBD2|TRBV28
CASSLRGLAGLIQQYF
TGTGCCAGCAGTTTAAGGGGACTAGCAGGATTGATTCAGCAGTACTTC
>few|TRBJ2-5|NA|TRBV10-3
CAISEEGLSETQYF
TGTGCCATCAGTGAGGAGGGGTTATCAGAGACCCAGTACTTC
>few|TRBJ1-2|TRBD1|TRBV24-1
CATSDPGQWIGYTF
TGTGCCACCAGTGACCCGGGACAGTGGATTGGCTACACCTTC
>many|TRBJ2-7|TRBD1|TRBV12-3/TRBV12-4
CASSRGTARRWQYF
TGTGCCAGCAGCCGAGGGACAGCGCGCCGCTGGCAGTACTTC
>NA|TRBJ1-4|TRBD1|TRBV10-2
CASRERQGGYEKLFF
TGCGCCAGCAGAGAGAGACAGGGGGGCTATGAAAAACTGTTTTTT
>many|TRBJ1-2|NA|TRBV30
CACYEHYGYTF
TGTGCCTGTTACGAGCACTATGGCTACACCTTC
>NA|TRBJ2-6|NA|TRBV12-3/TRBV12-4
CASREGQEVVYVLTF
TGTGCCAGCAGAGAGGGGCAGGAGGTGGTCTACGTCCTGACTTTC
>NA|TRBJ1-5|NA|TRBV11-2
CASSLAGVRNQPQHF
TGTGCCAGCAGCTTAGCAGGGGTAAGAAATCAGCCCCAGCATTTT
>NA|TRBJ1-3|TRBD1|TRBV29-1
CSVDGQGAGTIYF
TGCAGCGTTGATGGCCAGGGGGCAGGCACCATATATTTT
>many|TRBJ1-6|NA|TRBV18
CASSRGDNSPLHF
TGTGCCAGCTCACGAGGGGATAATTCACCCCTCCACTTT
>many|TRBJ1-2|NA|TRBV20-1
CSAPRGNSYYGYTF
TGCAGTGCTCCCCGAGGGAATTCTTACTATGGCTACACCTTC
>NA|TRBJ1-2|NA|TRBV7-9
CASSPPGPYYGYTF
TGTGCCAGCAGCCCCCCTGGCCCCTACTATGGCTACACCTTC
>NA|TRBJ2-5|TRBD2|TRBV7-3
CASSFGSGAQETQYF
TGTGCCAGCAGCTTCGGCAGCGGGGCCCAAGAGACCCAGTACTTC
>once|TRBJ1-1|NA|TRBV5-4
CATYRDLNTEAFF
TGTGCCACCTACAGGGATCTGAACACTGAAGCTTTCTTT